The entry below gives a single T cell receptor (beta chain) sequence along with its context. Some clones are missing from TCRdb's copy, which holds only in-frame ones; the method was immunoSEQ multiplex PCR. The repertoire consists of approximately 150,000 clones, with about 90% occurring once and the leading ten covering 2% to 2.5%. The V gene end was trimmed by 11 bases and the J gene end by 5 bases; junction bases not matched to a gene: 11. Germline CDR1 reads SEHNR; CDR2 reads FQNEAQ (reference sequence). The CDR3 contains 14 residues. The source of the sample is a study of control samples from healthy donors and cancer patients.

V is TRBV7-9 and J is TRBJ1-3; 8 nucleotides line up with TRBD1. This receptor was taken from a woman between 35 and 50 years old in good health. The source material was blood. The CDR3 sequence is CACPAGTGRNTIYF. In DNA form, the CDR3 reads TGTGCCTGCCCCGCCGGGACAGGAAGAAACACCATATATTTT. The whole variable domain, filled in from reference TRBV7-9 and TRBJ1-3, reads DTGVSQNPRHKITKRGQNVTFRCDPISEHNRLYWYRQTLGQGPEFLTYFQNEAQLEKSRLLSDRFSAERPKGSFSTLEIQRTEQGDSAMYLCACPAGTGRNTIYFGEGSWLTVV.